This T cell receptor (beta chain) was recovered during a study of T cell responses to AZD1222 COVID-19 vaccine. Germline V gene lookup returns CDR1 LGHNA and CDR2 YSLEER. With 0 bases removed from V and 1 base from J, the gap between germline ends came to 7 bases. The CDR3 has 15 residues. Whole-study findings and limits: Researchers took repertoire samples only after the peak T cell response had come. At 160-218 and 743-854, vaccine-associated CD4 TCRs were dominant, and they spanned spike.

In regard to this clone: Its antigen is unknown.

TCRdb's table, derived via immunoSEQ multiplex PCR, lists solely in-frame clones and lacks some. The sample lists roughly 170,000 clones; less than 95% were seen once. The gene calls are TRBV4-3 and TRBJ1-5; D possibly corresponds to TRBD1 (5 bases). Sample: peripheral blood, taken on day 0 of AZD1222 vaccination. The receptor was derived from an adult in good health. The CDR3 nucleotides read TGCGCCAGCAGCCAAGACCAGGGAAGCAATCAGCCCCAGCATTTT. Its protein is CASSQDQGSNQPQHF.